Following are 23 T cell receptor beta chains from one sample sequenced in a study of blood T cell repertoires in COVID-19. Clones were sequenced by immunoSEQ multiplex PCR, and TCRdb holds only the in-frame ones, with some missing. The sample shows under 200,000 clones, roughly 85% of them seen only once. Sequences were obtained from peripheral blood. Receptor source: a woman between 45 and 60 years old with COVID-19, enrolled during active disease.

The CDR3 sequence: CASRDNGGLGYTF. CDR3 DNA: TGTGCCAGCAGGGATAACGGGGGATTAGGCTACACCTTC. J is TRBJ1-2 and V is TRBV7-9, with a tentative D call TRBD1 (5 bases). Germline V gene sequence: CDR1 SEHNR, CDR2 FQNEAQ (reference sequence). Trimming stripped 6 bases from V and 8 bases from J, with 16 bases between. The CDR3 is 13 residues long. Looking up the rest from reference TRBV7-9 and TRBJ1-2 gives the full variable domain: DTGVSQNPRHKITKRGQNVTFRCDPISEHNRLYWYRQTLGQGPEFLTYFQNEAQLEKSRLLSDRFSAERPKGSFSTLEIQRTEQGDSAMYLCASRDNGGLGYTFGSGTRLTVV.

The CDR3 coding sequence is TGTGCCAGTAGGGACAGATCAGGTCAGCCCCAGCATTTT. It yields the protein CASRDRSGQPQHF. The chain joins TRBV19 to TRBJ1-5; tentative D call: TRBD1 (6 bases). This CDR3 spans 13 amino acids. Trimming took 6 bases from V and 6 from J, leaving 12 bases between them. Germline-derived CDR1 and CDR2 are LNHDA and SQIVND (reference sequence).

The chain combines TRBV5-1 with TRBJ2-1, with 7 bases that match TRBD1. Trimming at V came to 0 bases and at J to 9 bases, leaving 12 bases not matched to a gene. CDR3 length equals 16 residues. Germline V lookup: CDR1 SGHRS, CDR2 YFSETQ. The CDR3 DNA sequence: TGCGCCAGCAGCTTGGGGGGGACAGCCAACCATGGTGAGCAGTTCTTC. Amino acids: CASSLGGTANHGEQFF.

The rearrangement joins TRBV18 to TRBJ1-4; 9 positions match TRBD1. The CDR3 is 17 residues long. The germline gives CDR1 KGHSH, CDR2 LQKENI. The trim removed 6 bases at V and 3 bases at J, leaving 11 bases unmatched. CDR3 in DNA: TGTGCCAGCTCGTCAAGGAACAGGGGGCTGTCTAATGAAAAACTGTTTTTT. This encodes CASSSRNRGLSNEKLFF.

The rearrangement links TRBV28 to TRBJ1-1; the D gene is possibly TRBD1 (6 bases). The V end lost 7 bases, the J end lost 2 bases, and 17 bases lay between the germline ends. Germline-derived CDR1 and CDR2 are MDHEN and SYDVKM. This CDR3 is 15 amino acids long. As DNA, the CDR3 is TGTGCCAGCACTCCCCCGGTAGGGGGTAACACTGAAGCTTTCTTT. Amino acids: CASTPPVGGNTEAFF.

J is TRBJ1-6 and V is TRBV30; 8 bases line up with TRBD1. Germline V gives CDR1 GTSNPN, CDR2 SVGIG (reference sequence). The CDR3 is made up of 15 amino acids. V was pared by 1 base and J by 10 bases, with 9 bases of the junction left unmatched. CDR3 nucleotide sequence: TGTGCCTGGAGTGGCGGACAGGGCAGCGGCTCACCCCTCCACTTT. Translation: CAWSGGQGSGSPLHF.

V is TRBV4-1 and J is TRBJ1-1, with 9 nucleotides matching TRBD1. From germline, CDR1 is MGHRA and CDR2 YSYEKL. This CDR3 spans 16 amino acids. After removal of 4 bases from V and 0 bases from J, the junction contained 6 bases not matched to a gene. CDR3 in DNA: TGCGCCAGCAGCCCCGGGACAGGGAAGTTGAACACTGAAGCTTTCTTT. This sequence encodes CASSPGTGKLNTEAFF.

The CDR3 DNA reads as TGTGCCGTCGGTTTGACTAGCGGGGAGGGGACAGATACGCAGTATTTT. It specifies CAVGLTSGEGTDTQYF. The chain employs TRBV10-3 and TRBJ2-3; 11 bases fit TRBD2. CDR1 and CDR2 from the germline V gene are ENHRY and SYGVKD. Germline trimming cut 11 bases from V and 3 bases from J; bases unmatched to any gene: 13. The CDR3 runs to 16 residues.

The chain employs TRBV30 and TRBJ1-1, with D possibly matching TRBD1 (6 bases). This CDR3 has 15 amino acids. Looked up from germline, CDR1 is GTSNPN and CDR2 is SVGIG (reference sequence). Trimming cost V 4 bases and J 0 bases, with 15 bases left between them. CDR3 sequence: CAWTNREKLNTEAFF. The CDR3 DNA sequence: TGTGCCTGGACAAACAGGGAAAAGCTGAACACTGAAGCTTTCTTT.

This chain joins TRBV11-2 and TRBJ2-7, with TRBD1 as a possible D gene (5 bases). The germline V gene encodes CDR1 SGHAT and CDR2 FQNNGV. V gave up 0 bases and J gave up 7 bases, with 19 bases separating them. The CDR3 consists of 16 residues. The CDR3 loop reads CASSLEDSLFSMEQYF. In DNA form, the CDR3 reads TGTGCCAGCAGCTTAGAAGACAGCCTATTCTCGATGGAGCAGTACTTC.

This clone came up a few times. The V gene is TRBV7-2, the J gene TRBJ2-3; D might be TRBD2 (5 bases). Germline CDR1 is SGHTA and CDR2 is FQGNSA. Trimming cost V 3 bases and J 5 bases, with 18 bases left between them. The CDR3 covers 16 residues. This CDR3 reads CASSFRVSTEGDTQYF. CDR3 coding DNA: TGTGCCAGCAGCTTCCGGGTCTCCACAGAGGGAGATACGCAGTATTTT. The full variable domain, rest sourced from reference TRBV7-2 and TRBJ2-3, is GAGVSQSPSNKVTEKGKDVELRCDPISGHTALYWYRQSLGQGLEFLIYFQGNSAPDKSGLPSDRFSAERTGGSVSTLTIQRTQQEDSAVYLCASSFRVSTEGDTQYFGPGTRLTVL.

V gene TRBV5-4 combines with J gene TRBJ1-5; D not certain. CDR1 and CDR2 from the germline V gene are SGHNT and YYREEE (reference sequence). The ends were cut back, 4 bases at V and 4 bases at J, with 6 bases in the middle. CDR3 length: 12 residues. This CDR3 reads CASSQDNQPQHF. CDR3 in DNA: TGTGCCAGCAGCCAGGATAATCAGCCCCAGCATTTT.

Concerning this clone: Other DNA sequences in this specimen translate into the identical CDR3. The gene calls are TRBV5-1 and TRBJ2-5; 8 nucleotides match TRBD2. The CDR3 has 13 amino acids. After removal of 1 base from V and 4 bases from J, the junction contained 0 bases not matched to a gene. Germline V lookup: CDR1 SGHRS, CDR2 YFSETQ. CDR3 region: CASSLSGGETQYF. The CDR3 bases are TGCGCCAGCAGCTTGAGCGGGGGAGAGACCCAGTACTTC.

The DNA of the CDR3 is TGTGCCAGCAGTTACTCGACAGGGAGCTCCTACGAGCAGTACTTC. It translates to CASSYSTGSSYEQYF. The rearrangement uses TRBV6-5 and TRBJ2-7; 7 bases line up with TRBD1. The CDR3 is made up of 15 amino acids. After removal of 0 bases from V and 0 bases from J, the junction contained 2 bases not matched to a gene. CDR1 is MNHEY, CDR2 SVGAGI, per germline.

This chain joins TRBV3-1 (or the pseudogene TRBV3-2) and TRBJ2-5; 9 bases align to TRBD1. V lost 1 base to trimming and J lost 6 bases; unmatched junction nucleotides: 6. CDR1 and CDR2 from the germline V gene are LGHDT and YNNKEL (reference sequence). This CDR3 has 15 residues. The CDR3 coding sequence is TGTGCCAGCAGCCAAGTGACAGGGGGGATCCAGACCCAGTACTTC. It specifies CASSQVTGGIQTQYF.

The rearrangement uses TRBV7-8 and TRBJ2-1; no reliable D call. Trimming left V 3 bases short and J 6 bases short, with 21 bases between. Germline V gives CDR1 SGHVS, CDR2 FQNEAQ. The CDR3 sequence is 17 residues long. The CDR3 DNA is TGTGCCAGCAGCTTCTTCCCGAGGAGTGAGGAAGGCAATGAGCAGTTCTTC. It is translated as CASSFFPRSEEGNEQFF.

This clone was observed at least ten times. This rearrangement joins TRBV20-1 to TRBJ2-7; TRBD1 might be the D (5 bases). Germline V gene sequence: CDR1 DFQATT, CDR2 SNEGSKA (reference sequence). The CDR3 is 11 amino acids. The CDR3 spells CRDPGYDEQYF. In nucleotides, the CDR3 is TGCAGAGACCCAGGGTACGACGAGCAGTACTTC.

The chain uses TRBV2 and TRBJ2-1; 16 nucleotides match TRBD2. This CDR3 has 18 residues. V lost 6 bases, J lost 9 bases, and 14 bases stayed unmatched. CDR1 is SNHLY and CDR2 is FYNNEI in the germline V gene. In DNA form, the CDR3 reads TGTGCCAGCAGGGAATATCCCCCGGGACTAGCGGGGGGGCCTGAGCAGTTCTTC. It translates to CASREYPPGLAGGPEQFF. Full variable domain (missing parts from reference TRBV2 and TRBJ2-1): EPEVTQTPSHQVTQMGQEVILRCVPISNHLYFYWYRQILGQKVEFLVSFYNNEISEKSEIFDDQFSVERPDGSNFTLKIRSTKLEDSAMYFCASREYPPGLAGGPEQFFGPGTRLTVL.

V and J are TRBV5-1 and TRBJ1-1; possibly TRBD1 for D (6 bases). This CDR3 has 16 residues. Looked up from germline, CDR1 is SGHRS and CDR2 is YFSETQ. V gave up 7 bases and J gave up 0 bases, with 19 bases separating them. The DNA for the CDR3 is TGCGCCAGCGGCGCGGGGGGCGGCTCGATGAACACTGAAGCTTTCTTT. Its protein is CASGAGGGSMNTEAFF.

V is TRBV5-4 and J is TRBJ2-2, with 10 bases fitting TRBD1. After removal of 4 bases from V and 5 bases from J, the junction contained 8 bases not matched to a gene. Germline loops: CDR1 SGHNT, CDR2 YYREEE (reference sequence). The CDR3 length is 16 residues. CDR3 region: CASSPSGTGETGELFF. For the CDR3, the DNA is TGTGCCAGCAGCCCCTCCGGGACAGGGGAGACCGGGGAGCTGTTTTTT.

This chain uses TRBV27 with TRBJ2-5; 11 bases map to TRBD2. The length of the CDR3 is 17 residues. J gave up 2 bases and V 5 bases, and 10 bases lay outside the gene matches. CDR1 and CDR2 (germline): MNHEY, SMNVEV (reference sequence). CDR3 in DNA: TGTGCCAGCAGTCTCCTCGGACTAGCGGGCCAACAAGAGACCCAGTACTTC. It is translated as CASSLLGLAGQQETQYF.

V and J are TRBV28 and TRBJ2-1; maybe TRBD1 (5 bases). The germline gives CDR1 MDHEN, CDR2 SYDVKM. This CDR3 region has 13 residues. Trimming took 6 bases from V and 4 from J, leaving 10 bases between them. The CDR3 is CASRQELYNEQFF. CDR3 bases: TGTGCCAGCAGACAGGAACTATACAATGAGCAGTTCTTC.

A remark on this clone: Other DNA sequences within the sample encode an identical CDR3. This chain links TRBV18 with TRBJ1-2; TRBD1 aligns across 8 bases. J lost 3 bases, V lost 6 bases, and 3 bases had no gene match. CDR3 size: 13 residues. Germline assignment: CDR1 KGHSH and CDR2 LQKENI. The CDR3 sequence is CASSPTGDYGYTF. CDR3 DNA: TGTGCCAGCTCGCCGACAGGGGACTATGGCTACACCTTC.